Listed here are 17 T cell receptor beta chains from one sample, sequenced in a study of human versus mouse CDR3 diversity and MHC coevolution. Method: immunoSEQ multiplex PCR; TCRdb's copy keeps in-frame clones and lacks some. Here the sample spans tens of thousands of clones, around 94% being singletons. Sequenced material: naive CD4+ T cells from blood. Noted subset: CD45RO-negative CD62L-positive naive CD4 T cells. The receptors originated from a person aged 55-75 years in good health.

The V call is TRBV11-3, the J call TRBJ2-5, with TRBD1 identical over 9 bases. The germline V gene encodes CDR1 SGHNT and CDR2 YENEEA. V lost 5 bases, J lost 3 bases, and 19 bases stayed unmatched. The CDR3 consists of 19 residues. In DNA form, the CDR3 reads TGTGCCAGCAGCGGTCCGGGACAGGGAAAAGGCAGGGCCGAAGAGACCCAGTACTTC. Amino acid sequence: CASSGPGQGKGRAEETQYF. Full variable domain (outside the CDR3, taken from reference TRBV11-3 and TRBJ2-5): EAGVVQSPRYKIIEKKQPVAFWCNPISGHNTLYWYLQNLGQGPELLIRYENEEAVDDSQLPKDRFSAERLKGVDSTLKIQPAELGDSAVYLCASSGPGQGKGRAEETQYFGPGTRLLVL.

This chain connects TRBV11-2 to TRBJ1-2; D remains unclear. The CDR3 consists of 14 residues. V lost 1 base and J 8 bases, leaving 14 bases between the germline ends. Germline V gives CDR1 SGHAT, CDR2 FQNNGV. CDR3 protein: CASSLGVPGVGYTF. The DNA for the CDR3 is TGTGCCAGCAGCTTAGGGGTACCCGGGGTGGGCTACACCTTC.

The V call is TRBV5-1, the J call TRBJ2-7; D remains unclear. The germline V gene encodes CDR1 SGHRS and CDR2 YFSETQ. Deletions cut 1 base from V and 2 bases from J, with 10 bases between. The CDR3 consists of 14 residues. CDR3 sequence: CASSLLQMAYEQYF. The CDR3 region has the DNA TGCGCCAGCAGCTTGTTGCAGATGGCCTACGAGCAGTACTTC.

Details on this clone: Germline and junction disagree at one end, which may indicate a read error. This chain connects TRBV7-9 to TRBJ1-4; 10 bases line up with TRBD1. Germline V gene data show CDR1 as SEHNR and CDR2 as FQNEAQ (reference sequence). The CDR3 is 16 residues long. The CDR3 DNA sequence: TGTGCTAGCAGCGAATCGACAGGGGGCACTAATGAAAAACTGTTTTTT. Translating gives CASSESTGGTNEKLFF. Combining the CDR3 with reference TRBV7-9 and TRBJ1-4 gives the whole variable domain DTGVSQNPRHKITKRGQNVTFRCDPISEHNRLYWYRQTLGQGPEFLTYFQNEAQLEKSRLLSDRFSAERPKGSFSTLEIQRTEQGDSAMYLCASSESTGGTNEKLFFGSGTQLSVL.

The gene calls are TRBV19 and TRBJ1-5, with D possibly TRBD1 on 5 matching bases. The length of the CDR3 is 13 residues. Trimming removed 7 bases from V and 3 bases from J, with 10 bases in between. CDR1 and CDR2 (germline): LNHDA, SQIVND (reference sequence). DNA for the CDR3: TGTGCCAGTACGGGCAGGGACAATCAGCCCCAGCATTTT. Translated, it gives CASTGRDNQPQHF.

The chain couples TRBV7-3 to TRBJ2-2; D call uncertain. In germline, CDR1 is SGHTA, CDR2 FQGTGA. The ends were cut back, 4 bases at V and 5 bases at J, with 8 bases in the middle. CDR3 length: 13 residues. CDR3 coding DNA: TGTGCCAGCAGCTACGGAGATACCGGGGAGCTGTTTTTT. It codes for CASSYGDTGELFF.

This clone was seen a few times. J is TRBJ1-2 and V is TRBV19, with a weak D call TRBD1 (5 bases). The V gene lost 5 bases and the J gene lost 4 bases, with 17 bases spanning the gap. CDR3 length: 15 residues. CDR1 and CDR2 from the germline V gene are LNHDA and SQIVND (reference sequence). The CDR3 DNA is TGTGCCAGTAGTTCCATGGAGGGGAGGACCTATGGCTACACCTTC. Its translation: CASSSMEGRTYGYTF.

CDR3 loop: CAISEPPWSSGSPYGEETQYF. CDR3 DNA sequence: TGTGCCATCAGTGAGCCCCCCTGGAGTAGCGGGAGCCCCTATGGGGAAGAGACCCAGTACTTC. The chain employs TRBV10-3 and TRBJ2-5; 9 bases map to TRBD2. The length of the CDR3 is 21 residues. Germline V gives CDR1 ENHRY, CDR2 SYGVKD. With V trimmed by 2 bases and J by 3 bases, 22 bases remained unmatched.

The chain combines TRBV2 with TRBJ2-7, with 7 bases aligning to TRBD2. V was pared by 2 bases and J by 3 bases, with 4 bases of the junction left unmatched. Germline loops: CDR1 SNHLY, CDR2 FYNNEI. The CDR3 runs 14 residues. The DNA for the CDR3 is TGTGCCAGCAGTGAACGGGACTACAGCTACGAGCAGTACTTC. Protein: CASSERDYSYEQYF. Full variable domain (missing parts from reference TRBV2 and TRBJ2-7): EPEVTQTPSHQVTQMGQEVILRCVPISNHLYFYWYRQILGQKVEFLVSFYNNEISEKSEIFDDQFSVERPDGSNFTLKIRSTKLEDSAMYFCASSERDYSYEQYFGPGTRLTVT.

The genes are TRBV5-6 and TRBJ2-1; weak D call: TRBD1 (7 bases). Trimming cost V 4 bases and J 3 bases, with 20 bases left between them. The CDR3 contains 17 residues. The germline CDR1 and CDR2 sequences are SGHDT and YYEEEE. CDR3 nucleotides: TGTGCCAGCAGCACCGAGGGGGGACAGAGCTTCTACAATGAGCAGTTCTTC. Protein: CASSTEGGQSFYNEQFF.

The chain combines TRBV7-8 with TRBJ1-5; D is possibly TRBD1 (6 bases). The CDR3 length is 16 residues. V shed 5 bases and J shed 2 bases, with 16 bases lying between them. CDR1 is SGHVS, CDR2 FQNEAQ, per germline. The CDR3 loop reads CASSPRTDIRNQPQHF. The DNA of the CDR3 is TGTGCCAGCAGCCCTCGGACAGATATACGCAATCAGCCCCAGCATTTT.

This chain connects TRBV7-3 to TRBJ2-1; 12 nucleotides match TRBD1. Trimming at V came to 2 bases and at J to 7 bases, leaving 6 bases not matched to a gene. Germline CDR1 is SGHTA and CDR2 is FQGTGA. CDR3 length equals 16 residues. In DNA, the CDR3 is TGTGCCAGCAGCTTAGACCCGGGACAGGGGGCTAATGAGCAGTTCTTC. Protein product: CASSLDPGQGANEQFF. The full variable domain, with the rest looked up from reference TRBV7-3 and TRBJ2-1, is GAGVSQTPSNKVTEKGKYVELRCDPISGHTALYWYRQSLGQGPEFLIYFQGTGAADDSGLPNDRFFAVRPEGSVSTLKIQRTERGDSAVYLCASSLDPGQGANEQFFGPGTRLTVL.

The rearrangement links TRBV6-4 to TRBJ2-3; 14 bases map to TRBD2. This CDR3 spans 16 amino acids. CDR1 MRHNA and CDR2 SNTAGT come from the germline V gene. With 3 bases clipped from V and 3 bases from J, the junction kept 2 bases outside the gene matches. The CDR3 protein is CASSERTSGRTDTQYF. CDR3 sequence (DNA): TGTGCCAGCAGTGAACGGACTAGCGGGAGGACAGATACGCAGTATTTT.

In this sample, this clone turned up once. V and J are TRBV5-4 and TRBJ2-5; D gene unclear. The CDR3 length is 15 residues. V was trimmed by 2 bases and J by 5 bases, leaving 16 bases between them. Germline CDR1 reads SGHNT; CDR2 reads YYREEE (reference sequence). The CDR3 DNA follows: TGTGCCAGCAGCTTTGATTATGGGCCTGAGGAGACCCAGTACTTC. It codes for CASSFDYGPEETQYF.

The chain employs TRBV5-4 and TRBJ1-2; maybe TRBD1 (6 bases). Germline CDR1 SGHNT, CDR2 YYREEE (reference sequence). The CDR3 extends over 14 amino acids. V was clipped by 4 bases and J by 3 bases, with 13 bases between them. CDR3 loop: CASSRRGRDYGYTF. The CDR3 coding sequence is TGTGCCAGCAGCCGCAGGGGCCGCGACTATGGCTACACCTTC.

This clone has only one observation. This chain joins TRBV9 and TRBJ2-5; perhaps TRBD2 as D (5 bases). The last part of the DNA fits TRBJ2-7 better; the J call may be wrong. The CDR3 runs to 15 residues. Germline CDR1 is SGDLS and CDR2 is YYNGEE. CDR3 sequence reads: CASSIGGSNSYEQYF. The CDR3 DNA follows: TGTGCCAGCAGCATCGGCGGGTCCAACTCCTACGAGCAGTACTTC.

The chain recombines TRBV11-1 with TRBJ2-5; perhaps TRBD2 as D (7 bases). V dropped 5 bases and J dropped 1 base, with 8 bases sitting between them. The germline V gene has CDR1 SGHAT and CDR2 FQDESV (reference sequence). The CDR3 contains 13 residues. Here the CDR3 reads CASSRGAQETQYF. Written as DNA, the CDR3 is TGTGCCAGCAGCCGGGGGGCCCAAGAGACCCAGTACTTC.